This record covers a single T cell receptor beta chain. These data are taken from a study of blood T cell repertoires in COVID-19. Study-wide context: In each case, the material was cDNA or gDNA derived from T cells, B-cell-depleted T cells, or PBMCs.

There are 15 residues in the CDR3. J gave up 0 bases and V 4 bases, and 6 bases lay outside the gene matches. Germline V gene data show CDR1 as SGHRS and CDR2 as YFSETQ. Methods used by the authors: Amplification of reference gene primers provided the estimated nucleated cell counts. Profiling relied on immunoSEQ multiplex PCR, and the TCRdb table lists in-frame clones only, not all of them. The D gene and trimming were derived from the DNA, and the V and J assignments and clone size from that table. Here the sample spans 67,000 or so clones, about four fifths being singletons. Specimen: peripheral blood. This receptor was identified in a man in his 70s with acute or convalescent COVID-19. This chain connects TRBV5-1 to TRBJ1-2, with 7 nucleotides matching TRBD1. CDR3 nucleotides: TGCGCCAGCAGCCCCGACAGGGATTCTAACTATGGCTACACCTTC. This gives the protein CASSPDRDSNYGYTF.